These T cell receptor beta chains were read from a single sample in a study of T-cell reconstitution after alpha-beta-depleted transplantation in children. From the PCR reads, TCRdb called clonotypes with MiXCR, one entry per CDR3 protein. The table lists around 200,000 distinct CDR3 sequences, less than 8% of them singletons. The source was PBMCs from the stem cell graft donor, collected from the stem cell graft. These receptors all stem from a human donor who donated a stem cell graft to a child with Wiskott-Aldrich syndrome. CDR3s include the opening cysteine and the closing phenylalanine or tryptophan. The order of the fields is V gene, D gene, clone size, J gene, CDR3 DNA, CDR3 protein. A D gene is named only where the DNA matches it firmly. A row's size may be missing; if present it is once, few, many or a size class.

v_call: TRBV25-1
d_call: -
clone_size: few
j_call: TRBJ2-7
cdr3_nt: TGTGCCAGCAGTGAATCGGGCCGGGCCCGATACGAGCAGTACTTC
cdr3_aa: CASSESGRARYEQYF

v_call: TRBV5-1
d_call: -
clone_size: many
j_call: TRBJ2-3
cdr3_nt: TGCGCCAGCAGCTTGGAAGGGCTGGGCACAGATACGCAGTATTTT
cdr3_aa: CASSLEGLGTDTQYF

v_call: TRBV5-1
d_call: -
clone_size: few
j_call: TRBJ1-2
cdr3_nt: TGCGCCAGCAGCTCAAACAGGGACTATGGCTACACCTTC
cdr3_aa: CASSSNRDYGYTF

v_call: TRBV10-3
d_call: TRBD1
clone_size: many
j_call: TRBJ1-6
cdr3_nt: TGTGCCATCAGTGAGTCCGTAGACAGGGAGAATTCACCCCTCCACTTT
cdr3_aa: CAISESVDRENSPLHF

v_call: TRBV29-1
d_call: -
clone_size: many
j_call: TRBJ1-1
cdr3_nt: TGCAGCGTCCCGACGTTGACAGGACGAGGTGAAGCTTTCTTT
cdr3_aa: CSVPTLTGRGEAFF

v_call: TRBV18
d_call: TRBD1
clone_size: -
j_call: TRBJ1-4
cdr3_nt: TGTGCCAGCTCACCAGGGACAGGTTTTGATGAAAAACTGTTTTTT
cdr3_aa: CASSPGTGFDEKLFF

v_call: TRBV6-6
d_call: TRBD1
clone_size: many
j_call: TRBJ1-2
cdr3_nt: TGTGCCAGCAGTTCCGGACAGGGGACCTTTCTCAAATTC
cdr3_aa: CASSSGQGTFLKF

v_call: TRBV10-3
d_call: -
clone_size: many
j_call: TRBJ2-7
cdr3_nt: TGTGCCATCAGTGAGAGGGCCTCCTCCCCTACCTACGAGCAGTACTTC
cdr3_aa: CAISERASSPTYEQYF

v_call: TRBV18
d_call: -
clone_size: -
j_call: TRBJ2-7
cdr3_nt: TGTGCCAGCTCACCTGGGCTAGCAGACTACGAGCAGTACTTC
cdr3_aa: CASSPGLADYEQYF

v_call: TRBV7-8
d_call: TRBD1
clone_size: many
j_call: TRBJ2-5
cdr3_nt: TGTGCCAGCAGTAAAGACAGGGTGGAGACCCAGTACTTC
cdr3_aa: CASSKDRVETQYF

v_call: TRBV11-2
d_call: -
clone_size: many
j_call: TRBJ1-2
cdr3_nt: TGTGCCAGCAGCTTAGCGCGATCCAGTCGGGGCTACACCTTC
cdr3_aa: CASSLARSSRGYTF

v_call: TRBV6-2/TRBV6-3
d_call: -
clone_size: -
j_call: TRBJ2-5
cdr3_nt: TGTGCCAGCAGTTACTCGAAAATCAGGGGCGAGACCCAGTACTTC
cdr3_aa: CASSYSKIRGETQYF

v_call: TRBV20-1
d_call: TRBD1
clone_size: few
j_call: TRBJ2-7
cdr3_nt: TGCTGTGCTAGAGAGTTAGGACAGGGGGTCTACCACGAGCAGTACTTC
cdr3_aa: CCARELGQGVYHEQYF

v_call: TRBV7-8
d_call: -
clone_size: many
j_call: TRBJ1-2
cdr3_nt: TGTGCCAGCAGCTTAGCCCCGGGACTCACAACTATCTATGGCTACACCTTC
cdr3_aa: CASSLAPGLTTIYGYTF

v_call: TRBV6-5
d_call: -
clone_size: many
j_call: TRBJ1-1
cdr3_nt: TGTGCCAGCAGGGGGCGGGCAAATCTGGAGGTCGTTGACAGCGCATACTTGAACACTGAAGCTTTCTTT
cdr3_aa: CASRGRANLEVVDSAYLNTEAFF

v_call: TRBV20-1
d_call: -
clone_size: many
j_call: TRBJ1-2
cdr3_nt: TGCAGTGCTTACGACAGGTCTAACTATGGCTACACCTTC
cdr3_aa: CSAYDRSNYGYTF

v_call: TRBV7-2
d_call: -
clone_size: many
j_call: TRBJ2-3
cdr3_nt: TGTGCCAGCAGCTTAGACCGAGCCCACACAGATACGCAGTATTTT
cdr3_aa: CASSLDRAHTDTQYF

v_call: TRBV15
d_call: -
clone_size: -
j_call: TRBJ2-1
cdr3_nt: TGTGCCACCAGCAGAGATTCGGGTAGTGGCGGGTGGGGAGGTGAGCAGTTCTTC
cdr3_aa: CATSRDSGSGGWGGEQFF

v_call: TRBV20-1
d_call: -
clone_size: many
j_call: TRBJ2-1
cdr3_nt: TGCAGTGCATCCCATACCAATGAGCAGTTCTTC
cdr3_aa: CSASHTNEQFF

v_call: TRBV19
d_call: -
clone_size: many
j_call: TRBJ1-5
cdr3_nt: TGTGCCAGTAGTTTCGGCAATCAGCCCCAGCATTTT
cdr3_aa: CASSFGNQPQHF

v_call: TRBV16
d_call: -
clone_size: many
j_call: TRBJ1-2
cdr3_nt: TGTGCCAGCGTCCACAATCGTGGTCCCTATGGCTACACCTTC
cdr3_aa: CASVHNRGPYGYTF

v_call: TRBV6-1
d_call: -
clone_size: many
j_call: TRBJ1-1
cdr3_nt: TGTGCCAGCAGTGGAAACCACGGGGGGACTGAAGCTTTCTTT
cdr3_aa: CASSGNHGGTEAFF

v_call: TRBV18
d_call: -
clone_size: many
j_call: TRBJ1-2
cdr3_nt: TGTGCCAGCTCACCATTTTCCGACAGAACTGACAACTATGGCTACACCTTC
cdr3_aa: CASSPFSDRTDNYGYTF

v_call: TRBV12-3/TRBV12-4
d_call: -
clone_size: many
j_call: TRBJ1-5
cdr3_nt: TGTGCCAGCAGGGAGGACAGCATCCCCAATCAGCCCCAGCATTTT
cdr3_aa: CASREDSIPNQPQHF

v_call: TRBV5-1
d_call: -
clone_size: many
j_call: TRBJ1-1
cdr3_nt: TGCGCCAGCAGCGCGCGCGGGACGGTGACTGAAGCTTTCTTT
cdr3_aa: CASSARGTVTEAFF

v_call: TRBV5-1
d_call: TRBD2
clone_size: many
j_call: TRBJ2-1
cdr3_nt: TGCGCCAGCAGCTTGGAGACTAGCGGGGATGAGCAGTTCTTC
cdr3_aa: CASSLETSGDEQFF

v_call: TRBV5-1
d_call: TRBD1
clone_size: many
j_call: TRBJ2-5
cdr3_nt: TGCGCCAGCAGTGGACAGGGGTACGAGACCCAGTACTTC
cdr3_aa: CASSGQGYETQYF

v_call: TRBV19
d_call: TRBD1
clone_size: many
j_call: TRBJ2-5
cdr3_nt: TGTGCCAGTAAGGGACAGGACCAAGAGACCCAGTACTTC
cdr3_aa: CASKGQDQETQYF

v_call: TRBV5-1
d_call: -
clone_size: many
j_call: TRBJ1-1
cdr3_nt: TGCGCCAGCACCGACTCCGGCGGAGGTAACACTGAAGCTTTCTTT
cdr3_aa: CASTDSGGGNTEAFF

v_call: TRBV29-1
d_call: -
clone_size: many
j_call: TRBJ2-3
cdr3_nt: TGCAGCGTTGGCCAAGGGTACACAGATACGCAGTATTTT
cdr3_aa: CSVGQGYTDTQYF

v_call: TRBV5-1
d_call: -
clone_size: many
j_call: TRBJ1-6
cdr3_nt: TGCGCCAGCAGCAAAGCGGTCGGGGTGGGAGAATCACCCCTCCACTTT
cdr3_aa: CASSKAVGVGESPLHF

v_call: TRBV5-1
d_call: -
clone_size: few
j_call: TRBJ1-2
cdr3_nt: TGCGCCAGCAGCTTGTTAGGGTTAGGCGGCTACACCTTC
cdr3_aa: CASSLLGLGGYTF

v_call: TRBV20-1
d_call: -
clone_size: many
j_call: TRBJ1-2
cdr3_nt: TGCAGTGCCGGAACAGGAAGAAACACCTTC
cdr3_aa: CSAGTGRNTF

v_call: TRBV7-9
d_call: -
clone_size: -
j_call: TRBJ1-1
cdr3_nt: TGTGCCAGCAGCCGTGAAGGGTTCATGGTTGAAGCTTTCTTT
cdr3_aa: CASSREGFMVEAFF

v_call: TRBV5-1
d_call: -
clone_size: many
j_call: TRBJ2-2
cdr3_nt: TGCGCCAGCAATAACGGGCCGAACACCGGGGAGCTGTTTTTT
cdr3_aa: CASNNGPNTGELFF

v_call: TRBV20-1
d_call: -
clone_size: -
j_call: TRBJ2-2
cdr3_nt: TGCAGTGCTAGAGATAATCGGAGGGGGCTGGTCGGGGAGCTGTTTTTT
cdr3_aa: CSARDNRRGLVGELFF

v_call: TRBV15
d_call: -
clone_size: many
j_call: TRBJ2-7
cdr3_nt: TGTGCCACCAGCAGAGCGGGAGTGCGGTACGAGCAGTACTTC
cdr3_aa: CATSRAGVRYEQYF

v_call: TRBV5-1
d_call: TRBD1
clone_size: -
j_call: TRBJ2-5
cdr3_nt: TGCGCCAGCAGCACTCGGACAGGGGTGGAAGAGACCCAGTACTTC
cdr3_aa: CASSTRTGVEETQYF

v_call: TRBV7-9
d_call: -
clone_size: many
j_call: TRBJ1-1
cdr3_nt: TGTGCCAGCAGCTACCTTTCTCGACGGACTCCCCAGATGAACACTGAAGCTTTCTTT
cdr3_aa: CASSYLSRRTPQMNTEAFF

v_call: TRBV5-4
d_call: -
clone_size: many
j_call: TRBJ2-6
cdr3_nt: TGTGCCAGCAACAGGGGGGGCTGGTCTGGGGCCAACGTCCTGACTTTC
cdr3_aa: CASNRGGWSGANVLTF

v_call: TRBV7-8
d_call: TRBD1
clone_size: many
j_call: TRBJ2-7
cdr3_nt: TGTGCCAGCAGCTTATCCAGGGACAGGCCAGCCTACGAGCAGTACTTC
cdr3_aa: CASSLSRDRPAYEQYF

v_call: TRBV2
d_call: TRBD1
clone_size: few
j_call: TRBJ2-2
cdr3_nt: TGTGCCAGCAGTTCGACAGGGGGCAGGAGGACCGGGGAGCTGTTTTTT
cdr3_aa: CASSSTGGRRTGELFF

v_call: TRBV29-1
d_call: -
clone_size: many
j_call: TRBJ2-5
cdr3_nt: TGCAGCGCGTTCCCAACCCAAGAGACCCAGTACTTC
cdr3_aa: CSAFPTQETQYF

v_call: TRBV10-3
d_call: -
clone_size: many
j_call: TRBJ1-2
cdr3_nt: TGTGCCATCACGGATAACTATGGCTACACCTTC
cdr3_aa: CAITDNYGYTF

v_call: TRBV20-1
d_call: -
clone_size: many
j_call: TRBJ2-1
cdr3_nt: TGCAGTGCTAGAGATCCGGGCTACAATGAGCAGTTCTTC
cdr3_aa: CSARDPGYNEQFF

v_call: TRBV6-1
d_call: -
clone_size: many
j_call: TRBJ2-2
cdr3_nt: TGTGCCAGCAGGAGCCCTCAGAACACCGGGGAGCTGTTTTTT
cdr3_aa: CASRSPQNTGELFF

v_call: TRBV20-1
d_call: -
clone_size: many
j_call: TRBJ2-2
cdr3_nt: TGCAGTGCTAGATTCACAGGGCTCCTGGAGCTGTTTTTT
cdr3_aa: CSARFTGLLELFF

v_call: TRBV4-3
d_call: -
clone_size: -
j_call: TRBJ2-2
cdr3_nt: TGCGCCAGCAGCCCCCCCGGTCTGGAGGGAATAAACACCGGGGAGCTGTTTTTT
cdr3_aa: CASSPPGLEGINTGELFF

v_call: TRBV28
d_call: TRBD1
clone_size: many
j_call: TRBJ2-7
cdr3_nt: TGTGCCAGCAGTGTACCGGGACAGGGGTCCTACGAGCAGTACTTC
cdr3_aa: CASSVPGQGSYEQYF

v_call: TRBV15
d_call: -
clone_size: many
j_call: TRBJ1-4
cdr3_nt: TGTGCCACCAGCAGAGATTTTGGCCTTAACGTAGAAAAACTGTTTTTT
cdr3_aa: CATSRDFGLNVEKLFF

v_call: TRBV7-2
d_call: -
clone_size: many
j_call: TRBJ1-5
cdr3_nt: TGTGCCAGCAGCTATCATCTAGATCAGCCCCAGCATTTT
cdr3_aa: CASSYHLDQPQHF

v_call: TRBV3-1
d_call: -
clone_size: -
j_call: TRBJ2-6
cdr3_nt: TGTGCCAGCACCCTCATTTCTGGGGCCAACGTCCTGACTTTC
cdr3_aa: CASTLISGANVLTF

v_call: TRBV2
d_call: TRBD2
clone_size: few
j_call: TRBJ2-2
cdr3_nt: TGTGCCTTAAGGGGAGGGGTCAACACCGGGGAGCTGTTTTTT
cdr3_aa: CALRGGVNTGELFF

v_call: TRBV6-2/TRBV6-3
d_call: -
clone_size: few
j_call: TRBJ1-1
cdr3_nt: TGTGCCAGCATCCCGGTGAACACTGAAGCTTTCTTT
cdr3_aa: CASIPVNTEAFF

v_call: TRBV29-1
d_call: -
clone_size: many
j_call: TRBJ1-1
cdr3_nt: TGCAGCGTTCTCCTAGGGAACACTGAAGCTTTCTTT
cdr3_aa: CSVLLGNTEAFF

v_call: TRBV6-1
d_call: -
clone_size: many
j_call: TRBJ1-5
cdr3_nt: TGTGCCAGCAGTGAATCGGAGGGAGGCGGTCAGCCCCAGCATTTT
cdr3_aa: CASSESEGGGQPQHF

v_call: TRBV7-9
d_call: -
clone_size: many
j_call: TRBJ2-2
cdr3_nt: TGTGCCAGCAGCCGCATGACATCGCCCACCGGGGAGCTGTTTTTT
cdr3_aa: CASSRMTSPTGELFF

v_call: TRBV7-6
d_call: -
clone_size: once
j_call: TRBJ2-7
cdr3_nt: TGTGCCAGCAGCTTAGACCCTCCCAGCGAGCAGTACTTC
cdr3_aa: CASSLDPPSEQYF

v_call: TRBV2
d_call: -
clone_size: -
j_call: TRBJ2-2
cdr3_nt: TGTGCCAGCAGGACGGGTCCCGGGGAGCTGTTTTTT
cdr3_aa: CASRTGPGELFF